The entry below gives a single TCR beta chain sequence along with its context. Germline CDR1 is SEHNR and CDR2 is FQNEAQ (reference sequence). Trimming cost V 5 bases and J 4 bases; bases outside gene matches: 8. CDR3 length: 17 amino acids. These data belong to a study of blood T cell repertoires in COVID-19. The repertoire was sequenced with immunoSEQ multiplex PCR; TCRdb's copy has only in-frame clones and lacks some. The sample holds about 200,000 clones, less than 85% seen once. This receptor was obtained from an older woman with acute COVID-19. The rearrangement uses TRBV7-9 and TRBJ2-2; 12 bases are a match to TRBD2. Sequencing used PBMCs or T cells enriched from blood (not recorded which). CDR3 residues: CASSGRTSGVFTGELFF. CDR3 bases: TGTGCCAGCAGCGGCCGGACTAGCGGGGTATTCACCGGGGAGCTGTTTTTT.